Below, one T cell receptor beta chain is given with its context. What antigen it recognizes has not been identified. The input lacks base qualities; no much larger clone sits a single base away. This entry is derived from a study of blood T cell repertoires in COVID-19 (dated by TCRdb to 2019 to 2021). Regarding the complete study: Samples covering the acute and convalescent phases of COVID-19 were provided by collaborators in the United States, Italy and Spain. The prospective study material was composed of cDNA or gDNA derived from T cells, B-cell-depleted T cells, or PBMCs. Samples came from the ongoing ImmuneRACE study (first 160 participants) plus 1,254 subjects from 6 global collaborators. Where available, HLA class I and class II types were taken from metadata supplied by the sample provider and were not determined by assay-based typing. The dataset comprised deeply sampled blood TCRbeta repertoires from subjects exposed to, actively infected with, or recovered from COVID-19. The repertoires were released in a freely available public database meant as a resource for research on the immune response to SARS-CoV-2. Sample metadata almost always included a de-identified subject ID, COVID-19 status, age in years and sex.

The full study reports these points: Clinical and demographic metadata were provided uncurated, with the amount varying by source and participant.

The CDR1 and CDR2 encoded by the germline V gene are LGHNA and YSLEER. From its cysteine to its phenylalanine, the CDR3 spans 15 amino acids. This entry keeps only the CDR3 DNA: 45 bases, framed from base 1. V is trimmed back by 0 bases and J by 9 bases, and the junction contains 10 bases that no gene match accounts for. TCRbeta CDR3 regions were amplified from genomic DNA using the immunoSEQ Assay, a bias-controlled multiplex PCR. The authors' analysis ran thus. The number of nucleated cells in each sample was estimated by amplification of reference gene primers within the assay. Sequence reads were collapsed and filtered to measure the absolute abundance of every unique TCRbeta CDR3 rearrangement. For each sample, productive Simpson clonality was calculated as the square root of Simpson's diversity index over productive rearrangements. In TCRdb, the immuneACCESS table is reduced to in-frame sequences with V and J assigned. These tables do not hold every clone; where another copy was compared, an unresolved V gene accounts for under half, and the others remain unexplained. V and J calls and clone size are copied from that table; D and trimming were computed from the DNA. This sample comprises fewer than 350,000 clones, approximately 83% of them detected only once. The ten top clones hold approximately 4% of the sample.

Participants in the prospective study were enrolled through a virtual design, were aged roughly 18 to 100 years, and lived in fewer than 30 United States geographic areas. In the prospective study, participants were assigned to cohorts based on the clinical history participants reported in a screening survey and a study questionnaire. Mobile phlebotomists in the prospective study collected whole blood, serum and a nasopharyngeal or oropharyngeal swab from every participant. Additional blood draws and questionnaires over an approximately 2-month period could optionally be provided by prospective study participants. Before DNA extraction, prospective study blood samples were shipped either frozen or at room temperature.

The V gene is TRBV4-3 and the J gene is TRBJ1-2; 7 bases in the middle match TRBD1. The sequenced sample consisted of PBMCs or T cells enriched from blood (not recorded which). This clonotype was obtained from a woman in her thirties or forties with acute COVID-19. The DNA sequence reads TGCGCCAGCAGCCAAGATCTCCTCCCAGGGGGACGCTACACCTTC. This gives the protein CASSQDLLPGGRYTF.